A single sample is the source of the 23 T cell receptor beta chains below, sequenced in a study of blood T cell repertoires in COVID-19. Using immunoSEQ multiplex PCR, the repertoire was profiled, and TCRdb retains in-frame clones only, with some absent. The table has approximately 400,000 clones, about 91% seen once. What was sequenced was peripheral blood. The source of these receptors is a woman between 45 and 65 years old with COVID-19, enrolled during active disease.

The rearrangement links TRBV19 to TRBJ1-4; D may be TRBD1 (5 bases). The CDR3 spans 17 residues. CDR1 LNHDA and CDR2 SQIVND come from the germline V gene (reference sequence). Trimming took 3 bases from V and 10 from J, leaving 24 bases between them. Here the CDR3 DNA reads TGTGCCAGTAGTATTATGATACGGGCCACAGGCGGACGAAAACTGTTTTTT. Amino acids: CASSIMIRATGGRKLFF.

J is TRBJ2-7 and V is TRBV5-6; TRBD2 matches 14 bases. The germline V gene has CDR1 SGHDT and CDR2 YYEEEE. The V and J ends lost 4 bases and 2 bases, in that order; junction bases with no gene match: 2. The CDR3 extends over 15 amino acids. The CDR3 protein is CASSPGLAGAYEQYF. CDR3 in DNA: TGTGCCAGCAGCCCGGGACTAGCGGGGGCCTACGAGCAGTACTTC. Based on the CDR3 plus reference TRBV5-6 and TRBJ2-7, the full variable domain is DAGVTQSPTHLIKTRGQQVTLRCSPKSGHDTVSWYQQALGQGPQFIFQYYEEEERQRGNFPDRFSGHQFPNYSSELNVNALLLGDSALYLCASSPGLAGAYEQYFGPGTRLTVT.

The chain recombines TRBV24-1 with TRBJ2-7; 7 nucleotides match TRBD2. This CDR3 region has 12 residues. With 6 bases clipped from V and 4 bases from J, the junction kept 2 bases outside the gene matches. Per germline, CDR1 KGHDR and CDR2 SFDVKD. The CDR3 is CATSQGGYEQYF. Written as DNA, the CDR3 is TGTGCCACCAGTCAGGGAGGGTACGAGCAGTACTTC.

V gene TRBV4-2 combines with J gene TRBJ1-5; 7 bases agree with TRBD1. The V and J ends lost 0 bases and 5 bases, in that order; junction bases with no gene match: 7. CDR1 is LGHNA, CDR2 YNFKEQ, per germline. This CDR3 spans 16 amino acids. This CDR3 reads CASSQDRGQPDQPQHF. As DNA, the CDR3 is TGTGCCAGCAGCCAAGATAGGGGACAGCCCGATCAGCCCCAGCATTTT.

The J gene is TRBJ1-1, the V gene TRBV5-1; D is unresolved. Between the trimmed V and J ends, which lost 4 bases and 4 bases, there was a span of 17 bases. There are 15 residues in the CDR3. Germline CDR1 reads SGHRS; CDR2 reads YFSETQ. CDR3 in DNA: TGCGCCAGCAGCCTCTTGGAAGGAGTGGGCACTGAAGCTTTCTTT. It yields the protein CASSLLEGVGTEAFF.

This clone was seen a single time. J is TRBJ1-2 and V is TRBV30; D is perhaps TRBD1 (6 bases). The CDR3 length is 12 residues. Germline CDR1 is GTSNPN and CDR2 is SVGIG (reference sequence). The germline V and J ends were trimmed by 0 bases and 7 bases, with 9 bases remaining between them. The CDR3 nucleotides are TGTGCCTGGAGTGTACTCAGGGGTGGCTACACCTTC. This gives the protein CAWSVLRGGYTF.

The chain links TRBV10-2 to TRBJ2-7; D might be TRBD1 (5 bases). In germline, CDR1 is WSHSY, CDR2 SAAADI. V was clipped by 3 bases and J by 0 bases, with 15 bases between them. The CDR3 is 16 residues long. CDR3 DNA sequence: TGCGCCAGCAGTGAAGGAGCAGGGCCTAGCTCCTACGAGCAGTACTTC. Translating it yields CASSEGAGPSSYEQYF.

The chain links TRBV5-1 to TRBJ2-5; 8 positions agree with TRBD1. After removal of 2 bases from V and 3 bases from J, the junction contained 6 bases not matched to a gene. This CDR3 has 15 amino acids. Looked up from germline, CDR1 is SGHRS and CDR2 is YFSETQ. In DNA, the CDR3 is TGCGCCAGCAGCTTCCAGGGGGCGCATGAAGAGACCCAGTACTTC. It translates to CASSFQGAHEETQYF.

The J gene is TRBJ1-4, the V gene TRBV27; TRBD1 matches 8 bases. With V trimmed by 7 bases and J by 2 bases, 6 bases remained unmatched. Germline values: CDR1 MNHEY, CDR2 SMNVEV (reference sequence). The CDR3 totals 15 residues. The CDR3 coding sequence is TGTGCCAGCACCGCTGCAGGGGGCACTAATGAAAAACTGTTTTTT. It is translated as CASTAAGGTNEKLFF.

This clone occurred a few times. The chain links TRBV6-1 to TRBJ2-2; 16 bases align to TRBD2. Germline CDR1 is MNHNS and CDR2 is SASEGT. This CDR3 contains 17 residues. Losses at the gene ends were 3 bases for V and 3 bases for J; bases not matched to a gene: 1. The CDR3 region has the DNA TGTGCCAGCAGTGAGGGACTAGCGGGGGGGTACACCGGGGAGCTGTTTTTT. Its translation: CASSEGLAGGYTGELFF.

The chain recombines TRBV19 with TRBJ1-4; D is undetermined. The CDR3 runs to 15 residues. V was cut by 3 bases and J by 8 bases, with 16 bases left in between. The germline gives CDR1 LNHDA, CDR2 SQIVND (reference sequence). The CDR3 protein is CASSIQEQFREKLFF. CDR3 sequence (DNA): TGTGCCAGTAGTATTCAGGAACAGTTCCGAGAAAAACTGTTTTTT.

This sequence joins TRBV2 and TRBJ2-3, with unresolved D. Germline V gene sequence: CDR1 SNHLY, CDR2 FYNNEI. Trimming stripped 11 bases from V and 5 bases from J, with 14 bases between. This CDR3 region has 12 residues. CDR3 protein: CAGGARIDTQYF. CDR3 nucleotide sequence: TGTGCCGGCGGAGCACGAATAGATACGCAGTATTTT.

This chain uses TRBV29-1 with TRBJ2-3; possibly TRBD2 for D (6 bases). The CDR3 covers 15 residues. V was pared by 6 bases and J by 6 bases, with 22 bases between. Per germline, CDR1 SQVTM and CDR2 ANQGSEA. In DNA form, the CDR3 reads TGCAGCGTCATCCTACCCGGGACTCCGATGGATACGCAGTATTTT. Encoded protein: CSVILPGTPMDTQYF.

The sample holds one count of this clone. The sample carries other DNA sequences with the same CDR3. The rearrangement uses TRBV5-1 and TRBJ2-1; 9 nucleotides align to TRBD1. Trimming took 3 bases from V and 4 from J; bases not matched to a gene: 2. The CDR3 is 14 residues long. Germline assignment: CDR1 SGHRS and CDR2 YFSETQ. The CDR3 sequence: CASSSGQGYNEQFF. As DNA, the CDR3 is TGCGCCAGCAGCTCCGGACAGGGGTACAATGAGCAGTTCTTC.

This clone has more than one count but fewer than ten. This chain connects TRBV10-2 to TRBJ1-1; 8 bases map to TRBD1. The ends lost 6 bases at V and 0 bases at J; junction bases unmatched: 12. Germline V lookup: CDR1 WSHSY, CDR2 SAAADI. The CDR3 length is 17 residues. Written as DNA, the CDR3 is TGCGCCAGCAGGGGAGGGCCAGGGGGCCGCATGAACACTGAAGCTTTCTTT. Its translation: CASRGGPGGRMNTEAFF.

The chain carries TRBV24-1 and TRBJ2-2; weak D call: TRBD1 (5 bases). The CDR3 extends over 17 amino acids. Germline V lookup: CDR1 KGHDR, CDR2 SFDVKD. Trimming left V 0 bases short and J 4 bases short, with 14 bases between. CDR3: CATSDLRQGSITGELFF. Written as DNA, the CDR3 is TGTGCCACCAGTGATTTGCGGCAGGGAAGTATCACCGGGGAGCTGTTTTTT.

This clone was seen a few times. The chain carries TRBV30 and TRBJ1-1; 7 positions match TRBD1. V was pared by 7 bases and J by 6 bases, with 8 bases of the junction left unmatched. Germline CDR1 reads GTSNPN; CDR2 reads SVGIG (reference sequence). The CDR3 spans 12 residues. The CDR3 loop is CASHQGGAEAFF. DNA for the CDR3: TGTGCCTCACACCAGGGGGGCGCTGAAGCTTTCTTT.

The chain couples TRBV30 to TRBJ1-1; 7 nucleotides match TRBD1. V lost 3 bases and J lost 5; bases outside the gene matches: 3. CDR1 and CDR2 from the germline V gene are GTSNPN and SVGIG (reference sequence). This CDR3 contains 12 residues. CDR3 loop: CAWRTGRTEAFF. The DNA of the CDR3 is TGTGCCTGGAGGACAGGGAGAACTGAAGCTTTCTTT.

This chain uses TRBV12-3 or TRBV12-4 with TRBJ1-1; D gene uncertain. This CDR3 is 11 amino acids long. V was cut by 4 bases and J by 4 bases, with 4 bases left in between. Here the CDR3 reads CASSSRTEAFF. CDR3 sequence (DNA): TGTGCCAGCAGTTCTCGCACTGAAGCTTTCTTT.

The chain joins TRBV10-3 to TRBJ2-6; possible D gene TRBD2, 5 bases. The germline V gene encodes CDR1 ENHRY and CDR2 SYGVKD. The CDR3 sequence is 20 residues long. The V end was cut by 2 bases, the J end by 2 bases, with 22 bases between. The DNA of the CDR3 is TGTGCCATCAGTGAGGGAACGGGGTGGCAGGTACCCCCTGGGGCCAACGTCCTGACTTTC. Amino acid sequence: CAISEGTGWQVPPGANVLTF.

The gene calls are TRBV28 and TRBJ1-3; a weak D match, TRBD1 (6 bases). CDR1 and CDR2 (germline): MDHEN, SYDVKM. Trimming shortened V by 1 base and J by 2 bases, and 9 bases separated the two germline ends. The length of the CDR3 is 15 residues. CDR3 sequence: CASSLLTGTGNTIYF. The CDR3 DNA reads as TGTGCCAGCAGTTTATTAACAGGGACTGGAAACACCATATATTTT. The full variable domain, rest sourced from reference TRBV28 and TRBJ1-3, is DVKVTQSSRYLVKRTGEKVFLECVQDMDHENMFWYRQDPGLGLRLIYFSYDVKMKEKGDIPEGYSVSREKKERFSLILESASTNQTSMYLCASSLLTGTGNTIYFGEGSWLTVV.

The gene calls are TRBV18 and TRBJ2-1, with 7 bases fitting TRBD1. The CDR3 covers 13 residues. Losses at the gene ends were 8 bases for V and 3 bases for J; bases not matched to a gene: 4. The V gene's germline CDR1 is KGHSH and CDR2 LQKENI. The CDR3 loop reads CASTGVVYNEQFF. CDR3 coding DNA: TGTGCCAGCACAGGGGTAGTCTACAATGAGCAGTTCTTC.

The chain employs TRBV5-6 and TRBJ1-2; possible D gene TRBD1, 6 bases. CDR3 length: 14 residues. Germline-derived CDR1 and CDR2 are SGHDT and YYEEEE. V was clipped by 4 bases and J by 7 bases, with 17 bases between them. The CDR3 DNA reads TGTGCCAGCAGCACCTCGGACAGAACTCCTGGCTACACCTTC. This encodes CASSTSDRTPGYTF.